Below are 5 T cell receptor beta chains sequenced from a single sample in a study of blood T cells in healthy people across ages. A second PCR of about 6 to 11 cycles used a sample-barcoded 5' primer and a J-beta primer mix. TCRdb reanalysed the 5' RACE reads using MiXCR and keeps one entry per CDR3 protein. In the table there are about 680,000 distinct CDR3 sequences, approximately 49% of which are singletons. Sequencing was done on a sample of blood. All receptors come from a woman in her sixties in good health.

V is TRBV12-3 or TRBV12-4 and J is TRBJ2-1; tentatively, D is TRBD2 (6 bases). The CDR3 runs to 13 residues. Trimming cost V 6 bases and J 5 bases, with 11 bases left between them. The CDR3 bases are TGTGCCAGCAGGTCAGGCGGGAACAATGAGCAGTTCTTC. Amino acids: CASRSGGNNEQFF.

V and J are TRBV27 and TRBJ2-7; 7 bases align to TRBD2. Trimming at V came to 10 bases and at J to 4 bases, leaving 7 bases not matched to a gene. The CDR3 sequence is 12 residues long. Germline V gives CDR1 MNHEY, CDR2 SMNVEV (reference sequence). CDR3 sequence (DNA): TGTGCCACCGAAGGGAGGGGATACGAGCAGTACTTC. Its protein is CATEGRGYEQYF.

The chain couples TRBV6-2 or TRBV6-3 to TRBJ2-7; 10 bases fit TRBD2. J gave up 5 bases and V 6 bases, and 10 bases lay outside the gene matches. This CDR3 spans 15 amino acids. The germline V gene encodes CDR1 MNHEY and CDR2 SVGEGT. In DNA form, the CDR3 reads TGTGCCAGCAGGAAAAGCGGGAGGGCCTGGGACGAGCAGTACTTC. Translating gives CASRKSGRAWDEQYF.

This clonotype was found once. The V and J genes are TRBV7-9 and TRBJ1-2, with TRBD1 matching 7 bases. Losses at the gene ends were 0 bases for V and 8 bases for J; bases not matched to a gene: 3. The CDR3 runs 13 residues. Germline lookup yields CDR1 SEHNR and CDR2 FQNEAQ (reference sequence). CDR3 sequence: CASSLAGTEGYTF. DNA for the CDR3: TGTGCCAGCAGCTTAGCCGGGACAGAAGGCTACACCTTC.

The V gene is TRBV5-1, the J gene TRBJ1-6; D is unclear. The germline V and J ends were trimmed by 4 bases and 8 bases, with 10 bases remaining between them. The CDR3 extends over 13 amino acids. Germline V gives CDR1 SGHRS, CDR2 YFSETQ. The CDR3 is CASSIWSDSPLHF. The CDR3 DNA sequence: TGCGCCAGCAGCATCTGGAGCGATTCACCCCTCCACTTT.